Sequencing of this T cell receptor beta chain was carried out in a study of response to subunit inactivated influenza vaccine. Study findings and constraints: Researchers suggested that each seasonal influenza vaccination recruits few new T cells.

This clonotype was seen ten or more times. The antigen remains unidentified. TCRdb independently ran MiXCR on the RT-PCR reads; one entry per CDR3 protein. Of roughly 630,000 distinct CDR3 sequences listed, less than 15% are singletons. Germline V gene sequence: CDR1 MNHNS, CDR2 SASEGT. V was pared by 6 bases and J by 6 bases, with 15 bases between. The CDR3 sequence is 14 residues long. The chain is built from TRBV6-1 and TRBJ2-4, with a tentative D call TRBD2 (5 bases). The source of this sequence is a man aged 45 to 65 who received an inactivated influenza vaccine. Sample: PBMCs from blood, taken 14 to 15 days before vaccination. CDR3 region: CASSPAGGGNIQYF. Here the CDR3 DNA reads TGTGCCAGCAGCCCCGCGGGCGGCGGAAACATTCAGTACTTC.